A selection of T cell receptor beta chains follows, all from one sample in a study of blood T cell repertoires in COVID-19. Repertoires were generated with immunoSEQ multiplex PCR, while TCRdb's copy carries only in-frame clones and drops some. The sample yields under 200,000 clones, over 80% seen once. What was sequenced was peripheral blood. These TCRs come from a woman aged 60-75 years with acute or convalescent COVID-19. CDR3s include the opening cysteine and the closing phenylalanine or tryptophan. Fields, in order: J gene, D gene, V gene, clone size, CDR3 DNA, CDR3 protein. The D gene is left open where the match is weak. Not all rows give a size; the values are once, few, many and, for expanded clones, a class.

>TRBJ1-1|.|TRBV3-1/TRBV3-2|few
TGTGCCAGCAGCCAATGGGGGGTGTCGTTGAACACTGAAGCTTTCTTT
CASSQWGVSLNTEAFF
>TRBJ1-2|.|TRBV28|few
TGTGCCAGCAGGGCAGAAACTAACTATGGCTACACCTTC
CASRAETNYGYTF
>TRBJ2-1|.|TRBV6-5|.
TGTGCCAGCAGTATGACTACCCACAATGAGCAGTTCTTC
CASSMTTHNEQFF
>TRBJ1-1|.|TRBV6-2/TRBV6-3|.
TGTGCCAGCAGTTATAATTACGGCTCGGGGACTGAAGCTTTCTTT
CASSYNYGSGTEAFF
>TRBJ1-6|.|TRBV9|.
TGTGCCAGCAGCGTAGGGCCAGAGGGGGCCTATAATTCACCCCTCCACTTT
CASSVGPEGAYNSPLHF
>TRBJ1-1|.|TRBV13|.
TGTGCCAGCAGCCGACAGATCCTAGGGACTGAAGCTTTCTTT
CASSRQILGTEAFF
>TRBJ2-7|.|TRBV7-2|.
TGTGCCAGCAGTCCTGGAAGGGCTAGCAGGACCTACGAGCAGTACTTC
CASSPGRASRTYEQYF
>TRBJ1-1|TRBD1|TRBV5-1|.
TGCGCCAGCAGCTTGGTATCAGGGGGAGGCACTGAAGCTTTCTTT
CASSLVSGGGTEAFF
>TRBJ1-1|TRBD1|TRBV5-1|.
TGCGCCAGCAGCCCCTACCGACAGGGGAGCACTGAAGCTTTCTTT
CASSPYRQGSTEAFF
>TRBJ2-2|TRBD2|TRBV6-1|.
TGTGCCAGCAGTGGTAGACTAGCGGGGGCCACCGGGGAGCTGTTTTTT
CASSGRLAGATGELFF
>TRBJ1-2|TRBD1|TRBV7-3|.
TGTGCCAGCAGCTTCGGGACAGCCAGCGGCTACACCTTC
CASSFGTASGYTF
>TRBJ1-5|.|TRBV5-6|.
TGTGCCAGCAGCTTGGCTGACAGCCGCAATCAGCCCCAGCATTTT
CASSLADSRNQPQHF
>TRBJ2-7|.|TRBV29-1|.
TGCAGCGTTGTAACGGAACTATCCTACGAGCAGTACTTC
CSVVTELSYEQYF
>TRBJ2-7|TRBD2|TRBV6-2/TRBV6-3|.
TGTGCCAGCAGTTACTGGGAGGGTTCGGACGAGCAGTACTTC
CASSYWEGSDEQYF
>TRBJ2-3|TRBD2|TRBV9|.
TGTGCCAGCAGCGTACGACTAGCCCCAGATACGCAGTATTTT
CASSVRLAPDTQYF
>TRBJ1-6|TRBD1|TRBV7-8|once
TGTGCCAGCAGCGTCCTGACAGGGTTCGCCTCCTATAATTCACCCCTCCACTTT
CASSVLTGFASYNSPLHF
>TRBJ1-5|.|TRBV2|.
TGTGCCAGCAGTGATTCGGGGAATCAGCCCCAGCATTTT
CASSDSGNQPQHF
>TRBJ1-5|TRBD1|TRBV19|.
TGTGCCAGTACCCTGGACAGGTCCTTTCAGCCCCAGCATTTT
CASTLDRSFQPQHF
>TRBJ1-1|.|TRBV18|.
TGTGCCAGCTCACAATCACAGGGTGAGAACACTGAAGCTTTCTTT
CASSQSQGENTEAFF
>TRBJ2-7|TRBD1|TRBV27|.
TGTGCCAGCAGCCTTATTCCGGGACAGGCGTTTTCCTACGAGCAGTACTTC
CASSLIPGQAFSYEQYF
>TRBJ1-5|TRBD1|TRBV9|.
TGTGCCAGCAGCGTAGACGACAGGGGCGGGAGTCAGCCCCAGCATTTT
CASSVDDRGGSQPQHF
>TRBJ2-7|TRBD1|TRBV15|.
TGTGCCACCAGGATCACAGGGGCCTACGAGCAGTACTTC
CATRITGAYEQYF
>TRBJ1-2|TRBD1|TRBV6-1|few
TGTGCCAGCAGTGAACTCGGGACAGGAGGATTTGGCTACACCTTC
CASSELGTGGFGYTF
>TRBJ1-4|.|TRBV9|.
TGTGCCAGCAGCGTATCACCAGGGGCCGCAAATGAAAAACTGTTTTTT
CASSVSPGAANEKLFF
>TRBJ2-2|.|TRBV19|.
TGTGCCGTGACCCCAGGGTCCACCGGGGAGCTGTTTTTT
CAVTPGSTGELFF
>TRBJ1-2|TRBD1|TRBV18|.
TGTGCCAGCTCACCACTCGACAGGGAGAAGGGCTACACCTTC
CASSPLDREKGYTF
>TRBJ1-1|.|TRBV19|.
TGTGCCAGTAGTATAGGAGGCCGGAACACTGAAGCTTTCTTT
CASSIGGRNTEAFF
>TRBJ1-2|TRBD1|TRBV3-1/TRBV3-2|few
TGTGCCAGCAGCCACCTACAGACAGGGAGTAACTATGGCTACACCTTC
CASSHLQTGSNYGYTF
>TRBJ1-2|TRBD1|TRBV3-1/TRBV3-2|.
TGTGCCAGCAGCTTTCGACAGGGTATTGGCTACACCTTC
CASSFRQGIGYTF
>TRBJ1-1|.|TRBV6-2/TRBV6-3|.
TGTGCCAGCAGCCGACAGGTCACGAACACTGAAGCTTTCTTT
CASSRQVTNTEAFF
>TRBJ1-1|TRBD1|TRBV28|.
TGTGCCAGCAGTCAAAGCCCGAAACAGGGGGCTTTCTTT
CASSQSPKQGAFF
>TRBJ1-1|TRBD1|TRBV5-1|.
TGCGCCAGCAGCGAGGACAGGGACAACACTGAAGCTTTCTTT
CASSEDRDNTEAFF
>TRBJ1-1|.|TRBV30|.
TGTGCCTGGAGGCCCACGAGGCAAGCTTTCTTT
CAWRPTRQAFF
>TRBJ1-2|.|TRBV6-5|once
TGTGCCAGCAGTTACGGGCAGGGTCGGAATGGCTACACCTTC
CASSYGQGRNGYTF
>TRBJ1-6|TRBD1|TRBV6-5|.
TGTGCCAGCACCCCGACAGGGGGTAATTCACCCCTCCACTTT
CASTPTGGNSPLHF
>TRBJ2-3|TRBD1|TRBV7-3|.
TGTGCCAGCAGCTCAGGACAGGGGCGTCCAGATACGCAGTATTTT
CASSSGQGRPDTQYF
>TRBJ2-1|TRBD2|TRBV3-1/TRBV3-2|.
TGTGCCAGCAGCCAAGAAAAACTAGCGGGGGCAGGAAACAATGAGCAGTTCTTC
CASSQEKLAGAGNNEQFF
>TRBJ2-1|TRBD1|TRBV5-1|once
TGCGCCAGCAGCTTGGCAGGGGGCGCTACAAATGAGCAGTTCTTC
CASSLAGGATNEQFF
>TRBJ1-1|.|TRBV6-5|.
TGTGCCAGCAGTTATTCGGTGGCCCGCGGGAACACTGAAGCTTTCTTT
CASSYSVARGNTEAFF
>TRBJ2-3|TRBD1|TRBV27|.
TGTGCCAGCAGTTTCAGGACAGGGAAGCCTGCCACAGATACGCAGTATTTT
CASSFRTGKPATDTQYF
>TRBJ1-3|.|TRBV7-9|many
TGTGCCAGCAGCTTAGCAGGGGGTGCCGGAAACACCATATATTTT
CASSLAGGAGNTIYF
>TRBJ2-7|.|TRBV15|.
TGTGCCACCAGCAGAGGGCTCGCCTACGAGCAGTACTTC
CATSRGLAYEQYF